This TCR beta chain appears in the sequencing data of a study of blood T cell repertoires in COVID-19. Turning to the study itself: Collection of acute and convalescent COVID-19 samples took place in the United States, Italy and Spain. Nucleic acid was either cDNA or gDNA, and it came from T cells, B-cell-depleted T cells, or PBMCs.

Profiled with immunoSEQ multiplex PCR; TCRdb holds only in-frame clones, not every one. Of 100,000 or so clones in the sample, approximately 79% are singletons; the top ten hold approximately 15%. There are a few counts of this clone. The TCR sequence derives from a woman of 80 years or more with acute or convalescent COVID-19. Input material: peripheral blood.

DNA of the CDR3: TGTGCCAGCAGCCAAGATAGGGGCCCTTTTGAAGCTTTCTTT. It is translated as CASSQDRGPFEAFF. The chain has TRBV3-1 (or the pseudogene TRBV3-2) and TRBJ1-1, with TRBD1 as a possible D gene (5 bases). This CDR3 is built from 14 residues. The V and J ends lost 0 bases and 7 bases respectively, with 12 bases between them. Germline V gene sequence: CDR1 LGHDT, CDR2 YNNKEL (reference sequence).